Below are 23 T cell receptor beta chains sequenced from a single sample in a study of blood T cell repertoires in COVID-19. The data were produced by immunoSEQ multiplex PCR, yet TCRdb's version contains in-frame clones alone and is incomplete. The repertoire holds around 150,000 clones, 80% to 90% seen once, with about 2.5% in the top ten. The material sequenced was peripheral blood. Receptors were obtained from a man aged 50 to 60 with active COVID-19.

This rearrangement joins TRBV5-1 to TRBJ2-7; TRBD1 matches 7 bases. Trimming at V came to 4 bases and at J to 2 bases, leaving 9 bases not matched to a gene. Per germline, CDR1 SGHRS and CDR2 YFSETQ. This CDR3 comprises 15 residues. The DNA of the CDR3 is TGCGCCAGCAGCGCGAGACCAGGGACAGCCTACGAGCAGTACTTC. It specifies CASSARPGTAYEQYF.

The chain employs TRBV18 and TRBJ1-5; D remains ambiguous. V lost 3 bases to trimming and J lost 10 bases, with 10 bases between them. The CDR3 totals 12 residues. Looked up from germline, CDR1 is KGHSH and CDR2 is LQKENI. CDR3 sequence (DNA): TGTGCCAGCTCACCTACAGCCGGTCCCCAGCATTTT. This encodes CASSPTAGPQHF.

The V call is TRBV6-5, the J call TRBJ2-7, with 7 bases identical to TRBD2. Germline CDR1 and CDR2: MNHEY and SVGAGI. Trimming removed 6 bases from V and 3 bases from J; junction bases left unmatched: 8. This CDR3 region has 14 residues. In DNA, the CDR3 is TGTGCCAGCAGATCGGGCCGGGACTACTACGAGCAGTACTTC. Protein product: CASRSGRDYYEQYF.

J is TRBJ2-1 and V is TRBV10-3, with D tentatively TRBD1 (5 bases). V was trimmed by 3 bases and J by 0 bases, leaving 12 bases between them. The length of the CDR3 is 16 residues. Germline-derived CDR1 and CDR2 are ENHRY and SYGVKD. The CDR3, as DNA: TGTGCCATCAGTGAAGGGTGGGGCCACTCCTACAATGAGCAGTTCTTC. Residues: CAISEGWGHSYNEQFF.

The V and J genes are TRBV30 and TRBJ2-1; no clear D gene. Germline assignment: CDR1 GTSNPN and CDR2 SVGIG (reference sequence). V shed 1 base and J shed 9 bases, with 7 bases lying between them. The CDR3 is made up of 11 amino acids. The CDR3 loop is CAWSARSEQFF. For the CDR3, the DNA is TGTGCCTGGAGTGCCCGGAGTGAGCAGTTCTTC.

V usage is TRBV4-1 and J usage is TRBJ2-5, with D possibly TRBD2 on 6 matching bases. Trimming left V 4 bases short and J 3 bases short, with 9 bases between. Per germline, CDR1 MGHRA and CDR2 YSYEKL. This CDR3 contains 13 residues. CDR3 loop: CASSRSGEETQYF. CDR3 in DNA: TGCGCCAGCAGCCGTTCGGGAGAAGAGACCCAGTACTTC.

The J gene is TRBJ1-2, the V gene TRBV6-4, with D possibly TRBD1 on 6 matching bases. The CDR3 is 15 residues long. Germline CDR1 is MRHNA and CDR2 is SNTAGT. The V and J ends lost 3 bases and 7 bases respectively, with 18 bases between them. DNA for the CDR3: TGTGCCAGCAGTGAACAGACTACAGGGTACGGTGGCTACACCTTC. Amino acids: CASSEQTTGYGGYTF.

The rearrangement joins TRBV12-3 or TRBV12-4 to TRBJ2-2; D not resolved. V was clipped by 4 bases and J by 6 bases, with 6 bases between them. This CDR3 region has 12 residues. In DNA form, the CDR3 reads TGTGCCAGCAGTTCCTTTTCCGGGGAGCTGTTTTTT. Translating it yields CASSSFSGELFF.

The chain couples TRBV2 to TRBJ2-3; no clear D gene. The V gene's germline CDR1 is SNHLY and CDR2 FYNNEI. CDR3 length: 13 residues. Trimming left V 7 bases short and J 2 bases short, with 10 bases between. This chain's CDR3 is CASTADFTDTQYF. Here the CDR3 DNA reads TGTGCCAGCACGGCGGATTTCACAGATACGCAGTATTTT.

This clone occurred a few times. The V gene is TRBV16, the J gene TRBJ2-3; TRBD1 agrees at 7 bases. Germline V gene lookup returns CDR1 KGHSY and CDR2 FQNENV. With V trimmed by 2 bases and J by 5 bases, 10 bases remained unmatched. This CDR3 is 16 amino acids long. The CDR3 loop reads CASSQASTGWKDTQYF. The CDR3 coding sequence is TGTGCCAGCAGCCAAGCCTCGACAGGGTGGAAAGATACGCAGTATTTT.

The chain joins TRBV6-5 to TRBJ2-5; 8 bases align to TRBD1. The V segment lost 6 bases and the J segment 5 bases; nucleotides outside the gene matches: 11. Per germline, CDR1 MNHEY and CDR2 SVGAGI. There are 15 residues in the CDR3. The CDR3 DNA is TGTGCCAGCAGACTAGACAGGGGAGGTTGGGAGACCCAGTACTTC. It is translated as CASRLDRGGWETQYF.

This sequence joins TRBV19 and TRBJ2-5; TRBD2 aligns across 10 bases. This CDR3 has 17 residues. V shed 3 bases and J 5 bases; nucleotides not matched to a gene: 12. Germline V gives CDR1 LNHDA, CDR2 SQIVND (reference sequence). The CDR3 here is CASSMTNSAGGPETQYF. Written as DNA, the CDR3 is TGTGCCAGTAGTATGACGAACTCAGCGGGGGGGCCTGAGACCCAGTACTTC.

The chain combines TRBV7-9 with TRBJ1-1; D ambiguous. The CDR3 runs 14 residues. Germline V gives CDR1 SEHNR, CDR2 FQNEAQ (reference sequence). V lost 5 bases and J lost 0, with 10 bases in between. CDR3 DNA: TGTGCCAGCAGCCACCCAGTTATGAACACTGAAGCTTTCTTT. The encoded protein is CASSHPVMNTEAFF.

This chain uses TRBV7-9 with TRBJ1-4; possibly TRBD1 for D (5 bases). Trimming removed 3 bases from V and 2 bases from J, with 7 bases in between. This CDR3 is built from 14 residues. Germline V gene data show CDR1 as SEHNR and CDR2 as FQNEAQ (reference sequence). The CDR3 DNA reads TGTGCCAGCAGCTTGTCAGGGACTAATGAAAAACTGTTTTTT. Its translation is CASSLSGTNEKLFF.

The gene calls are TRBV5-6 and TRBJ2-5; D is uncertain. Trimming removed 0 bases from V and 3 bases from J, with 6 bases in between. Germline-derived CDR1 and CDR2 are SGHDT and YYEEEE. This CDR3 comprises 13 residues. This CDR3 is CASSLEQKETQYF. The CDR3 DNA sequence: TGTGCCAGCAGCTTGGAACAGAAAGAGACCCAGTACTTC.

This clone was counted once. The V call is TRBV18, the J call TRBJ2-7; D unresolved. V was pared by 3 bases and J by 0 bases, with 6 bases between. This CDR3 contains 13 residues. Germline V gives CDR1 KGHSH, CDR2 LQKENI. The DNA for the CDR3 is TGTGCCAGCTCACCTGACAACTCCTACGAGCAGTACTTC. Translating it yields CASSPDNSYEQYF. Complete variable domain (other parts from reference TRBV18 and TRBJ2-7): NAGVMQNPRHLVRRRGQEARLRCSPMKGHSHVYWYRQLPEEGLKFMVYLQKENIIDESGMPKERFSAEFPKEGPSILRIQQVVRGDSAAYFCASSPDNSYEQYFGPGTRLTVT.

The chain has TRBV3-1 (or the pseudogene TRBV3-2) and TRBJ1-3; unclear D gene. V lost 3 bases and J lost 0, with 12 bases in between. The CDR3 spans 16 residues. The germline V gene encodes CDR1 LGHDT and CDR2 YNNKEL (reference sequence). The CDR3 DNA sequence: TGTGCCAGCAGCCACCCCGGAGGGTTCTCTGGAAACACCATATATTTT. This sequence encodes CASSHPGGFSGNTIYF.

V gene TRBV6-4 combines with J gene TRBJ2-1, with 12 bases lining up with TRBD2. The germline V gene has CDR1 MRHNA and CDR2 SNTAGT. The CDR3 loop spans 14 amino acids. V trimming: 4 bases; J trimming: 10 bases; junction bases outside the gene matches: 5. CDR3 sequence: CASSALAGGKEQFF. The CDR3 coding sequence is TGTGCCAGCAGTGCTCTAGCGGGGGGGAAAGAGCAGTTCTTC.

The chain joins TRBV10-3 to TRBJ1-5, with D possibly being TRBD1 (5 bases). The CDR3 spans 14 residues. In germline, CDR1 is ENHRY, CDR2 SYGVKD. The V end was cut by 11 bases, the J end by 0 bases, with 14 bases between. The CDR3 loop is CAVGDSYSNQPQHF. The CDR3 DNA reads TGTGCCGTCGGTGACAGTTATAGCAATCAGCCCCAGCATTTT.

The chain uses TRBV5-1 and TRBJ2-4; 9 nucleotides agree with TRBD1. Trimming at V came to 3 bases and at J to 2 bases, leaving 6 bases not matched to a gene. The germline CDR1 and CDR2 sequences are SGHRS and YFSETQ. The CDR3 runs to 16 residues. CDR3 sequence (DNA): TGCGCCAGCAGCTGGGGGACAGGGAGTACCAAAAACATTCAGTACTTC. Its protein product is CASSWGTGSTKNIQYF.

The DNA of the CDR3 is TGCGCCAGCAGCTTGTCTCCAGGGTCGGATAATTCACCCCTCCACTTT. This sequence encodes CASSLSPGSDNSPLHF. V and J are TRBV5-1 and TRBJ1-6, with a weak D call TRBD1 (5 bases). Germline CDR1 SGHRS, CDR2 YFSETQ. The V and J ends lost 1 base and 5 bases respectively, with 13 bases between them. The CDR3 length is 16 residues.

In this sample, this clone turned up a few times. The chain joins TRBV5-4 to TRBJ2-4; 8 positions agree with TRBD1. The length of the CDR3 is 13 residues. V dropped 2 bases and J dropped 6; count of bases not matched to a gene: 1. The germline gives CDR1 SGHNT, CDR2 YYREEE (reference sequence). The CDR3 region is CASSFDRGNIQYF. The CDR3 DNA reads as TGTGCCAGCAGCTTTGACAGGGGAAACATTCAGTACTTC. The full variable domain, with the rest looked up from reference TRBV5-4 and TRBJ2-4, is ETGVTQSPTHLIKTRGQQVTLRCSSQSGHNTVSWYQQALGQGPQFIFQYYREEENGRGNFPPRFSGLQFPNYSSELNVNALELDDSALYLCASSFDRGNIQYFGAGTRLSVL.

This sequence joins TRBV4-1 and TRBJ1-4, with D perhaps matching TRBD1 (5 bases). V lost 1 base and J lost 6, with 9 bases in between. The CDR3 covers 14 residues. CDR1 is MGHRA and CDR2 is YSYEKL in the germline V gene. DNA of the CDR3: TGCGCCAGCAGCCAAGGCCCCAGGGATGAAAAACTGTTTTTT. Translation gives CASSQGPRDEKLFF.